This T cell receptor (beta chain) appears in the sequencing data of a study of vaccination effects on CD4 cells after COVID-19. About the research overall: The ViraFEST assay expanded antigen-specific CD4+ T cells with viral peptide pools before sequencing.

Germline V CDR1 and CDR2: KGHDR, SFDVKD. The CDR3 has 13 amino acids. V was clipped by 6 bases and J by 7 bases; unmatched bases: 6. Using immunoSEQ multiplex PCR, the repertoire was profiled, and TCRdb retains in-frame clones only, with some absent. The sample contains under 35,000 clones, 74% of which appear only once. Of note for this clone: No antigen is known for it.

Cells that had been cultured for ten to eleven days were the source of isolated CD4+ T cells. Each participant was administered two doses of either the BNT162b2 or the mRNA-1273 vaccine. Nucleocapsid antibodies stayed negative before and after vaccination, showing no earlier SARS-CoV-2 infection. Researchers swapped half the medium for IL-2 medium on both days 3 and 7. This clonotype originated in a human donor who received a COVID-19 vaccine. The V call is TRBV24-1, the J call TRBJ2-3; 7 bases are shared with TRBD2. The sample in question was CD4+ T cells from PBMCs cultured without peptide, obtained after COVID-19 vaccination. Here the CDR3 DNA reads TGTGCCACCAGTCCCGGGGGGATAAATACGCAGTATTTT. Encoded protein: CATSPGGINTQYF.